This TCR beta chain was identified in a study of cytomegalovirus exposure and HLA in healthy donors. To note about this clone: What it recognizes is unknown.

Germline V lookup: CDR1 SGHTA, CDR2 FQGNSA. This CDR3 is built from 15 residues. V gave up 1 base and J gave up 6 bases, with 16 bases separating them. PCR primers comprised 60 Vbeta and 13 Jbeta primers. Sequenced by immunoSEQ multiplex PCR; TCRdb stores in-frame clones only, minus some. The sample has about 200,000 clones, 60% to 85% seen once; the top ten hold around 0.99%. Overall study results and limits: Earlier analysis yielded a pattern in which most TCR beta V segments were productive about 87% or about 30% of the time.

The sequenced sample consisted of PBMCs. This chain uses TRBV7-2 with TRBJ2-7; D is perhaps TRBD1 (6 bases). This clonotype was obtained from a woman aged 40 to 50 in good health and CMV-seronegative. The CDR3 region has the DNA TGTGCCAGCAGCTTAGTTTCGACAGGAAACCTCGAGCAGTACGTC. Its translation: CASSLVSTGNLEQYV.